This T cell receptor (beta chain) is drawn from a study of T-cell reconstitution after alpha-beta-depleted transplantation in children. Study-wide findings and caveats: Counts and diversity of T cells one year after transplant came mostly from newly produced T cells. Several hundred rapidly expanded clones from non-depleted graft cells reportedly supplied alpha-beta T cells about two months post-transplant.

Molecular barcoding with unique molecular identifiers was used for the TCRbeta library. TCRdb redid the calling of the PCR reads with MiXCR, one entry per CDR3 protein. The sample carries 98,000 or so distinct CDR3 sequences, about 6.4% recorded once. This clonotype showed up many times. Its target is not known. Sequenced material: PBMCs, mostly from graft donor cells, taken 360 days after TCRalphabeta/CD19-depleted stem cell transplant. The receptor comes from a male patient between 2 and 10 years old who had a stem cell transplant for acute lymphoblastic leukemia, so the T cells may come from the graft donor.

CDR3 sequence reads: CSARRGDLYEQYF. Written as DNA, the CDR3 is TGCAGTGCCCGACGGGGGGACCTCTACGAGCAGTACTTC. V usage is TRBV20-1 and J usage is TRBJ2-7; TRBD2 matches 7 bases. The length of the CDR3 is 13 residues. V trimming: 6 bases; J trimming: 3 bases; junction bases outside the gene matches: 8. The germline gives CDR1 DFQATT, CDR2 SNEGSKA (reference sequence).